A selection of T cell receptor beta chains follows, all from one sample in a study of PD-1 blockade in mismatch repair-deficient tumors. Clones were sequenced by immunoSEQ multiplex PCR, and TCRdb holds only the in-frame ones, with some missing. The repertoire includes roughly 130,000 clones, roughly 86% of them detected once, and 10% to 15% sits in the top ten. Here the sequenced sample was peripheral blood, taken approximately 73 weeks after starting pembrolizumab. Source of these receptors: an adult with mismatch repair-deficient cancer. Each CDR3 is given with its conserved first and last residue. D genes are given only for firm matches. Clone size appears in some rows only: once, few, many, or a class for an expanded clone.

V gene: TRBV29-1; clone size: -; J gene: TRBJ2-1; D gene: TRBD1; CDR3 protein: CSAIRQGPYNEQFF; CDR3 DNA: TGCAGCGCTATAAGACAGGGCCCCTACAATGAGCAGTTCTTC
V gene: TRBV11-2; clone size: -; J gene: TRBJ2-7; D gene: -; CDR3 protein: CASKTYEQYF; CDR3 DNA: TGTGCCAGCAAAACCTACGAGCAGTACTTC
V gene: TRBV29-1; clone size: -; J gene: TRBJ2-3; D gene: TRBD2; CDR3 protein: CSVGAGGGTQYF; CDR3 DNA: TGCAGCGTTGGGGCTGGGGGGGGTACGCAGTATTTT
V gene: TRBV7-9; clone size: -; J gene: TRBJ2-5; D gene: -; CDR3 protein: CASSLEGREQETQYF; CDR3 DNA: TGTGCCAGCAGCTTAGAGGGCAGGGAGCAAGAGACCCAGTACTTC
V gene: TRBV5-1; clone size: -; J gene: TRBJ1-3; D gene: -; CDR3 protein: CASSTKAGYLSGNTIYF; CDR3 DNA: TGCGCCAGCAGCACTAAGGCGGGATACCTCTCTGGAAACACCATATATTTT
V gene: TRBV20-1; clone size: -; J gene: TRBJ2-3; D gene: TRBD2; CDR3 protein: CSAGRADTQYF; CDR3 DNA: TGCAGTGCTGGGAGGGCAGATACGCAGTATTTT
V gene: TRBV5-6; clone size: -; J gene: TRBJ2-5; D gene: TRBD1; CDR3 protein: CASLLWGQGGRETQYF; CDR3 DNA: TGTGCCAGTCTCCTCTGGGGACAGGGCGGACGAGAGACCCAGTACTTC
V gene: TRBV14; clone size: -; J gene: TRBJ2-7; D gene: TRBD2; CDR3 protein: CASSQRTSGPYEQYF; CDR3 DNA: TGTGCCAGCAGCCAAAGGACTAGCGGACCCTACGAGCAGTACTTC
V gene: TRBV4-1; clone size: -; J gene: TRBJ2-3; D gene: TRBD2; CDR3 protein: CASSRVGGAGLDTDTQYF; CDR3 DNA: TGCGCCAGCAGCCGCGTGGGTGGAGCGGGGCTCGACACAGATACGCAGTATTTT
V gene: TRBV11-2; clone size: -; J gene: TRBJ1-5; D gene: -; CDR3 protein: CASSLVRGLSNQPQHF; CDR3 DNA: TGTGCCAGCAGCTTAGTTAGGGGGTTGAGCAATCAGCCCCAGCATTTT
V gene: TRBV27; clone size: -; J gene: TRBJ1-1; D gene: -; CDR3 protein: CASSLGVGTEAFF; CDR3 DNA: TGTGCCAGCAGTTTGGGGGTTGGCACTGAAGCTTTCTTT
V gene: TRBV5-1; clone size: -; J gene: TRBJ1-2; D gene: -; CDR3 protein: CASSPTNPIYGYTF; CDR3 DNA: TGCGCCAGCAGCCCCACCAACCCTATATATGGCTACACCTTC
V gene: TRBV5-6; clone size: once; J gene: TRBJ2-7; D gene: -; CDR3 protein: CASSFFSGSSYEQYF; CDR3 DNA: TGTGCCAGCAGCTTTTTTAGCGGAAGCTCCTACGAGCAGTACTTC
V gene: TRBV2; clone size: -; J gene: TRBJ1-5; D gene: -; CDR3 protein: CASKAPEEYQPQHF; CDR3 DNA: TGTGCCAGCAAGGCACCCGAGGAATATCAGCCCCAGCATTTT
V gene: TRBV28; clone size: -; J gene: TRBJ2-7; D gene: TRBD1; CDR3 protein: CASSFRFSGQGEYEQYF; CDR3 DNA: TGTGCCAGCAGTTTCAGGTTTTCGGGACAGGGGGAGTACGAGCAGTACTTC
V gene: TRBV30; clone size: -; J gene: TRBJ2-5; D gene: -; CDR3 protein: CAWSDGGRETQYF; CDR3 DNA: TGTGCCTGGTCCGACGGGGGGCGGGAGACCCAGTACTTC
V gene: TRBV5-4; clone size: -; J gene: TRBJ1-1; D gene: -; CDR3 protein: CASSFQGYKVEAFF; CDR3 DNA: TGTGCCAGCAGCTTTCAGGGCTATAAAGTTGAAGCTTTCTTT
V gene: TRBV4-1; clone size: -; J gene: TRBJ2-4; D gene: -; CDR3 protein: CASSQIKGLLAKNIQYF; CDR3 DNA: TGCGCCAGCAGCCAGATAAAGGGACTCTTAGCCAAAAACATTCAGTACTTC
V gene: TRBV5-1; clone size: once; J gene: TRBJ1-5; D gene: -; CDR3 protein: CASSLDGGRNQPQHF; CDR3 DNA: TGCGCCAGCAGCTTGGATGGGGGGCGCAATCAGCCCCAGCATTTT
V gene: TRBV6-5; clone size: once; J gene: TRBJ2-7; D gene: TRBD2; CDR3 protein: CASSYASGPYEQYF; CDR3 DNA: TGTGCCAGCAGTTACGCTAGCGGACCCTACGAGCAGTACTTC
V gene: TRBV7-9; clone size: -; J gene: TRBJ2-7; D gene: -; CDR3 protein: CASSTSPLSGPLSYEQYF; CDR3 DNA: TGTGCCAGCAGTACCTCACCCCTAAGCGGGCCACTCTCCTACGAGCAGTACTTC
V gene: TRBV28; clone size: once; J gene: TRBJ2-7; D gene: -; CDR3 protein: CASSSLRRREQYF; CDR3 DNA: TGTGCCAGCAGTTCTCTACGACGGAGAGAGCAGTACTTC
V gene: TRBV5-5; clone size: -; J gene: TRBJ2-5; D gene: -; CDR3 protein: CASSRELTEVKETQYF; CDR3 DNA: TGTGCCAGCAGCCGCGAGTTGACAGAGGTTAAGGAGACCCAGTACTTC
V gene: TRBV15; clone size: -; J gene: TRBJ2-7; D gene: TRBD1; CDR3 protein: CATSGAGTGTYEQYF; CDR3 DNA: TGTGCCACCAGTGGTGCCGGGACAGGGACCTACGAGCAGTACTTC
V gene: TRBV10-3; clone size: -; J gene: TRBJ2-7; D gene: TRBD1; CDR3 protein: CAISQNRGHMSYEQYF; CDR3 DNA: TGTGCCATCAGTCAAAACAGGGGCCATATGTCCTACGAGCAGTACTTC
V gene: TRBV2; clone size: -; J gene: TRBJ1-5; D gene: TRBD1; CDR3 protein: CASSGQGGGYSNQPQHF; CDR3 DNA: TGTGCCAGCAGCGGACAGGGTGGAGGATATAGCAATCAGCCCCAGCATTTT
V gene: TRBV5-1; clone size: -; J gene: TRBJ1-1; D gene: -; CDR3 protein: CASSLGQFRGNTEAFF; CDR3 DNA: TGCGCCAGCAGCTTGGGGCAGTTTAGGGGAAACACTGAAGCTTTCTTT
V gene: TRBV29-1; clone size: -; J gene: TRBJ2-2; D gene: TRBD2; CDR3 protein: CSVKRGSGGTGELFF; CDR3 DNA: TGCAGCGTCAAAAGGGGTAGCGGGGGCACCGGGGAGCTGTTTTTT
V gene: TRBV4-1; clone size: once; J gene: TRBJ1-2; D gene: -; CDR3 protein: CASSQVTSGSLYGYTF; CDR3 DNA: TGCGCCAGCAGCCAGGTCACATCGGGGAGCCTCTATGGCTACACCTTC
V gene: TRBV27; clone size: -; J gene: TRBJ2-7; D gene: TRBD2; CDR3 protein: CASSVTSGIGYEQYF; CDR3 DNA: TGTGCCAGCAGTGTGACTAGCGGGATAGGGTACGAGCAGTACTTC
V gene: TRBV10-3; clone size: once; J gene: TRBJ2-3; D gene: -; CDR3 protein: CAISESAADTQYF; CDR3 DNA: TGTGCCATCAGTGAGTCGGCGGCAGATACGCAGTATTTT
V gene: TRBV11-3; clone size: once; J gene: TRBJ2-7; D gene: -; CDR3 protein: CASSFTDFSYEQYF; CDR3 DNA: TGTGCCAGCAGCTTCACAGATTTTTCCTACGAGCAGTACTTC
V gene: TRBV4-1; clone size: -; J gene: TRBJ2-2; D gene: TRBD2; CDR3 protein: CASSQYTSGPTGELFF; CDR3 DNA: TGCGCCAGCAGCCAATACACTAGCGGGCCTACCGGGGAGCTGTTTTTT
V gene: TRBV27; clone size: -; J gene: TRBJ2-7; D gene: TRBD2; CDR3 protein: CASSELAGADPYEQYF; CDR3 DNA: TGTGCCAGCAGCGAACTAGCGGGAGCCGACCCCTACGAGCAGTACTTC
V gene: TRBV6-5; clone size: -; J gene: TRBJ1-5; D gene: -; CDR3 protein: CASRRSSYSNQPQHF; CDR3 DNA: TGTGCCAGCAGGAGAAGTTCGTATAGCAATCAGCCCCAGCATTTT
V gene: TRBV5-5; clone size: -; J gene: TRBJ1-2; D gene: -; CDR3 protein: CASSPGLGEYGYTF; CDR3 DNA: TGTGCCAGCAGCCCCGGTTTAGGGGAGTATGGCTACACCTTC
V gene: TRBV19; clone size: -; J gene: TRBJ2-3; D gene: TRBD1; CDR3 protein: CASSTPGQGGDTQYF; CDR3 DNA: TGTGCCAGTAGTACCCCGGGACAGGGTGGAGATACGCAGTATTTT
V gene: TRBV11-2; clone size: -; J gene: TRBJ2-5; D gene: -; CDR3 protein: CASSLDGVGVVETQYF; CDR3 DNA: TGTGCCAGCAGCTTAGATGGAGTAGGGGTGGTCGAGACCCAGTACTTC
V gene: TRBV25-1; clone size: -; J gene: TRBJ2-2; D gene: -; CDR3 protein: CASSERGLLELFF; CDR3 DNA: TGTGCCAGCAGTGAACGAGGGTTGCTGGAGCTGTTTTTT
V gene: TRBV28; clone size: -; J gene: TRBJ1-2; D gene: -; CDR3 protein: CASSLSAGEFNYGYTF; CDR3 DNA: TGTGCCAGCAGTTTATCGGCAGGGGAGTTCAACTATGGCTACACCTTC
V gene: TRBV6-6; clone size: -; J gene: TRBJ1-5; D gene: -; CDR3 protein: CASSYGGNQPQHF; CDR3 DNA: TGTGCCAGCAGTTACGGGGGCAATCAGCCCCAGCATTTT
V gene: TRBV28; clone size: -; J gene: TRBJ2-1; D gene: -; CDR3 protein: CASRLEYRSNEQFF; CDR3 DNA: TGTGCCAGCAGGCTAGAGTACAGGAGCAATGAGCAGTTCTTC
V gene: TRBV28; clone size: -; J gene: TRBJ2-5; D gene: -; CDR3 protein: CASSPRDSMGTQYF; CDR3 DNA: TGTGCCAGCAGTCCACGGGACTCCATGGGGACCCAGTACTTC
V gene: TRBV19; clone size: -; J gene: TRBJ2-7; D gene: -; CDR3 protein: CASTGDRNYEQYF; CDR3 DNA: TGTGCCAGTACGGGGGACAGAAACTACGAGCAGTACTTC
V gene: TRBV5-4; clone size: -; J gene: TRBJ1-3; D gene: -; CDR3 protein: CASSLGQGGSGNTIYF; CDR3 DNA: TGTGCCAGCAGCTTGGGTCAGGGCGGCTCTGGAAACACCATATATTTT
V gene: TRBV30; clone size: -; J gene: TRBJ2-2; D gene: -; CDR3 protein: CAWSVRAGDTGELFF; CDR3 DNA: TGTGCCTGGAGTGTACGGGCAGGGGACACCGGGGAGCTGTTTTTT
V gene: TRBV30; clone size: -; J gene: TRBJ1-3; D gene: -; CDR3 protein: CAWRDVLSGNTIYF; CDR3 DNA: TGTGCCTGGAGGGACGTCCTCTCTGGAAACACCATATATTTT
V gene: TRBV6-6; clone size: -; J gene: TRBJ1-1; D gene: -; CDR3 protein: CASTLLPQSGTEAFF; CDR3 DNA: TGTGCCAGCACCCTCCTCCCACAGTCGGGCACTGAAGCTTTCTTT